This passage covers 19 T cell receptor beta chains from one sample sequenced in a study of technical replicates of blood from a few donors. Profiled with immunoSEQ multiplex PCR; TCRdb holds only in-frame clones, not every one. This sample has about 100,000 clones, with about 95% found just once. The material sequenced was T cells isolated from PBMCs. The receptors were sampled from a human donor in good health.

The chain joins TRBV5-5 to TRBJ2-3, with TRBD2 matching 8 bases. Losses at the gene ends were 4 bases for V and 3 bases for J; bases not matched to a gene: 13. This CDR3 comprises 17 residues. The germline V gene encodes CDR1 SGHKS and CDR2 YYEKEE (reference sequence). Written as DNA, the CDR3 is TGTGCCAGCAGCGCCCCTGATTCTGGCGGGGGGACAGATACGCAGTATTTT. The encoded protein is CASSAPDSGGGTDTQYF.

The chain combines TRBV5-1 with TRBJ2-1; TRBD2 is a possible D gene (6 bases). CDR1 SGHRS and CDR2 YFSETQ come from the germline V gene. V shed 2 bases and J shed 7 bases, with 22 bases lying between them. The CDR3 contains 17 residues. The CDR3 bases are TGCGCCAGCAGCTTCCAGTACGGGAGAGGGGTTGGAAATGAGCAGTTCTTC. Amino acids: CASSFQYGRGVGNEQFF.

The CDR3 region is CASTPAGVNYGYTF. The CDR3 DNA reads as TGTGCCAGCACTCCGGCCGGGGTTAACTATGGCTACACCTTC. J is TRBJ1-2 and V is TRBV6-6; D is uncertain. The ends were cut back, 7 bases at V and 1 base at J, with 13 bases in the middle. The CDR3 runs to 14 residues. The germline CDR1 and CDR2 sequences are MNHNY and SVGAGI (reference sequence).

The CDR3 coding sequence is TGTGCCACCAGCAGGGACAGGGTAGAAAACATTCAGTACTTC. It yields the protein CATSRDRVENIQYF. The chain carries TRBV15 and TRBJ2-4; 8 bases agree with TRBD1. V lost 3 bases and J lost 5; bases outside the gene matches: 3. Germline-derived CDR1 and CDR2 are LNHNV and YYDKDF (reference sequence). There are 14 residues in the CDR3.

The rearrangement joins TRBV18 to TRBJ1-1; TRBD1 aligns across 9 bases. Per the germline V gene, CDR1 is KGHSH and CDR2 is LQKENI. The V gene end was trimmed by 2 bases and the J gene end by 8 bases; junction bases not matched to a gene: 3. The CDR3 totals 13 residues. CDR3 loop: CASSPSGTGEAFF. CDR3 DNA: TGTGCCAGCTCACCAAGCGGGACAGGGGAAGCTTTCTTT. Using reference TRBV18 and TRBJ1-1 for the parts outside the CDR3, the full variable domain is NAGVMQNPRHLVRRRGQEARLRCSPMKGHSHVYWYRQLPEEGLKFMVYLQKENIIDESGMPKERFSAEFPKEGPSILRIQQVVRGDSAAYFCASSPSGTGEAFFGQGTRLTVV.

This chain uses TRBV25-1 with TRBJ1-6; D not certain. In germline, CDR1 is MGHDK, CDR2 SYGVNS. The CDR3 spans 14 residues. V was clipped by 0 bases and J by 9 bases, with 9 bases between them. The CDR3 bases are TGTGCCAGCAGTGAATATGTCCCCTTTTCACCCCTCCACTTT. Amino acids: CASSEYVPFSPLHF. The whole variable domain, remainder taken from reference TRBV25-1 and TRBJ1-6, is EADIYQTPRYLVIGTGKKITLECSQTMGHDKMYWYQQDPGMELHLIHYSYGVNSTEKGDLSSESTVSRIRTEHFPLTLESARPSHTSQYLCASSEYVPFSPLHFGNGTRLTVT.

This sequence joins TRBV7-9 and TRBJ1-2; D gene uncertain. Trimming pared 2 bases from V and 4 bases from J, leaving 8 bases between. This CDR3 region has 13 residues. Germline CDR1 reads SEHNR; CDR2 reads FQNEAQ (reference sequence). The CDR3 here is CASSLQQSYGYTF. The DNA for the CDR3 is TGTGCCAGCAGCTTACAACAGTCCTATGGCTACACCTTC.

J is TRBJ2-1 and V is TRBV9, with 8 bases fitting TRBD1. This CDR3 comprises 16 residues. V trimming: 4 bases; J trimming: 0 bases; junction bases outside the gene matches: 6. Germline V gene lookup returns CDR1 SGDLS and CDR2 YYNGEE. The CDR3 loop reads CASSPRQGSSYNEQFF. The CDR3 bases are TGTGCCAGCAGCCCCCGACAGGGGAGCTCCTACAATGAGCAGTTCTTC.

DNA of the CDR3: TGTGCCAGCAGTAGCGGGGGTAACACCGGGGAGCTGTTTTTT. It encodes CASSSGGNTGELFF. This sequence joins TRBV6-6 and TRBJ2-2, with 8 bases fitting TRBD2. Germline trimming cut 5 bases from V and 2 bases from J; bases unmatched to any gene: 1. The CDR3 extends over 14 amino acids. Germline CDR1 MNHNY, CDR2 SVGAGI (reference sequence).

The chain has TRBV9 and TRBJ1-2, with TRBD1 identical over 7 bases. CDR1 and CDR2 (germline): SGDLS, YYNGEE. Losses at the gene ends were 6 bases for V and 3 bases for J; bases not matched to a gene: 2. This CDR3 region has 12 residues. The CDR3, as DNA: TGTGCCAGCACCGGACAGGACTATGGCTACACCTTC. It is translated as CASTGQDYGYTF.

The rearrangement joins TRBV7-6 to TRBJ2-7, with TRBD1 matching over 10 bases. The CDR3 covers 14 residues. From germline, CDR1 is SGHVS and CDR2 FNYEAQ. The J segment lost 6 bases and the V segment lost 5 bases, leaving 7 bases of the junction unmatched. CDR3 protein: CASSAGTGATEQYF. The CDR3 DNA is TGTGCCAGCAGCGCAGGGACAGGGGCCACCGAGCAGTACTTC. Variable domain in full (rest from reference TRBV7-6 and TRBJ2-7): GAGVSQSPRYKVTKRGQDVALRCDPISGHVSLYWYRQALGQGPEFLTYFNYEAQQDKSGLPNDRFSAERPEGSISTLTIQRTEQRDSAMYRCASSAGTGATEQYFGPGTRLTVT.

V gene TRBV6-1 combines with J gene TRBJ2-2; 7 positions match TRBD1. The J segment lost 1 base and the V segment lost 8 bases, leaving 4 bases of the junction unmatched. Per germline, CDR1 MNHNS and CDR2 SASEGT. The CDR3 spans 14 residues. CDR3 residues: CASGRGRNTGELFF. The CDR3 DNA reads TGTGCCAGCGGAAGGGGGCGGAACACCGGGGAGCTGTTTTTT.

This sequence joins TRBV28 and TRBJ1-2; D not resolved. V gave up 5 bases and J gave up 5 bases, with 9 bases separating them. The CDR3 is 12 amino acids. Germline loops: CDR1 MDHEN, CDR2 SYDVKM. The CDR3 reads CASSEGRYGYTF. DNA of the CDR3: TGTGCCAGCAGTGAGGGAAGGTATGGCTACACCTTC.

This chain joins TRBV11-3 and TRBJ1-2, with D tentatively TRBD1 (5 bases). The length of the CDR3 is 11 residues. Germline loops: CDR1 SGHNT, CDR2 YENEEA. Trimming took off 4 bases at V and 7 bases at J, with 7 bases between the two ends. Here the CDR3 DNA reads TGTGCCAGCAGCTCCGGGGGTGGCTACACCTTC. Protein sequence: CASSSGGGYTF.

V gene TRBV5-1 combines with J gene TRBJ1-2, with no clear D. This CDR3 region has 13 residues. V was pared by 4 bases and J by 6 bases, with 13 bases between. Germline lookup yields CDR1 SGHRS and CDR2 YFSETQ. For the CDR3, the DNA is TGCGCCAGCAGCCTAGAGGAGGGCCATGGCTACACCTTC. Its protein is CASSLEEGHGYTF.

This clone was counted a single time. V gene TRBV29-1 combines with J gene TRBJ2-7, with TRBD1 identical over 7 bases. There are 13 residues in the CDR3. V was pared by 7 bases and J by 5 bases, with 11 bases of the junction left unmatched. The germline V gene has CDR1 SQVTM and CDR2 ANQGSEA. CDR3 in amino acids: CSARKGGKHEQYF. The DNA of the CDR3 is TGCAGCGCCAGGAAAGGGGGCAAGCACGAGCAGTACTTC.

The V gene is TRBV30, the J gene TRBJ2-1, with 11 bases matching TRBD2. CDR1 is GTSNPN, CDR2 SVGIG, per germline (reference sequence). The CDR3 has 19 residues. V lost 2 bases, J lost 3 bases, and 15 bases stayed unmatched. The CDR3 is CAWSSDRLIAGGRYNEQFF. CDR3 bases: TGTGCCTGGAGTTCCGACCGACTCATAGCGGGGGGGCGCTACAATGAGCAGTTCTTC.

The chain couples TRBV30 to TRBJ2-1; D unresolved. There are 13 residues in the CDR3. CDR1 and CDR2 from the germline V gene are GTSNPN and SVGIG (reference sequence). The CDR3 DNA follows: TGTGCTCTCGTAGCCCTCCCCTACAATGAGCAGTTCTTC. It codes for CALVALPYNEQFF.

The chain joins TRBV19 to TRBJ2-7; tentatively, D is TRBD1 (6 bases). With 6 bases removed from V and 0 bases from J, the gap between germline ends came to 9 bases. From germline, CDR1 is LNHDA and CDR2 SQIVND (reference sequence). The CDR3 totals 13 residues. CDR3: CASSQGSSYEQYF. The CDR3 bases are TGTGCCAGTAGCCAGGGGAGCTCCTACGAGCAGTACTTC.